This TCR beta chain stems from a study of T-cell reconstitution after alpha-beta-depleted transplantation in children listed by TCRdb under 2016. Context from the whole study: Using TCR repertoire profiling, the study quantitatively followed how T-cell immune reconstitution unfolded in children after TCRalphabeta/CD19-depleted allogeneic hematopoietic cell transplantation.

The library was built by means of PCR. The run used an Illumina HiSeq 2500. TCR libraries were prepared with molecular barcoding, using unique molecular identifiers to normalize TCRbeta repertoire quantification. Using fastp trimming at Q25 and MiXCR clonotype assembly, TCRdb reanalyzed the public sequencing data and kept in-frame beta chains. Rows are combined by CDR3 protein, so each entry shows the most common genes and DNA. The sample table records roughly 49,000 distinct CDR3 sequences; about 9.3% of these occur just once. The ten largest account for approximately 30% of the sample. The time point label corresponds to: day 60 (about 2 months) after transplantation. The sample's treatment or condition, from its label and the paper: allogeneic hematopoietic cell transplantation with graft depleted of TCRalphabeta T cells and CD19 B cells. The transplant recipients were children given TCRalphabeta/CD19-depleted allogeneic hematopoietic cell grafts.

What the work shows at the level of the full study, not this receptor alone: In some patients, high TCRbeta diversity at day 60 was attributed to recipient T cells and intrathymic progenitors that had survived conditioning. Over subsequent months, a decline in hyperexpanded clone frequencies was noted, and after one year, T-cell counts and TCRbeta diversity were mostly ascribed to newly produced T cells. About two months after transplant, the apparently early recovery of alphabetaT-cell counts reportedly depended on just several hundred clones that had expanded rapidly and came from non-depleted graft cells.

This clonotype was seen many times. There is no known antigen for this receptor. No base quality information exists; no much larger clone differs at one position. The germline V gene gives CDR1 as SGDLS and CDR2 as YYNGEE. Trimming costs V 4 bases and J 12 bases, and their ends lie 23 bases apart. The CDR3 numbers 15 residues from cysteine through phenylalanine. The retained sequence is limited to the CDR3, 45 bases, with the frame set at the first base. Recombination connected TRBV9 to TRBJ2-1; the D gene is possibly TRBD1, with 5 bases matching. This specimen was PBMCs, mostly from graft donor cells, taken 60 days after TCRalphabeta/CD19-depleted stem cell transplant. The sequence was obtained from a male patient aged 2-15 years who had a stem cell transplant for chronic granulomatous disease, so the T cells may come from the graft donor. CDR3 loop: CASSPRPDRLRWQFF. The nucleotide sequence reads TGTGCCAGCAGCCCGCGCCCAGACAGACTCCGATGGCAGTTCTTC.